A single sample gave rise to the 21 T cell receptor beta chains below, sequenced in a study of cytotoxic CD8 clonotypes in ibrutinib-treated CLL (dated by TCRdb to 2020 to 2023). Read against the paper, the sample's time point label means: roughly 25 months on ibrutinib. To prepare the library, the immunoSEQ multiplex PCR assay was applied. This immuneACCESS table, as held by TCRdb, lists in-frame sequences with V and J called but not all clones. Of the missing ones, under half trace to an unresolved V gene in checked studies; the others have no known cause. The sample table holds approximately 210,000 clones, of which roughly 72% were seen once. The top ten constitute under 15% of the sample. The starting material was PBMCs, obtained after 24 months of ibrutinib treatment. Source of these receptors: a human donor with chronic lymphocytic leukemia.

CDR3 nucleotides: TGTGCCAGTCGGGACAGCAACTACGAGCAGTACTTC. It codes for CASRDSNYEQYF. V and J are TRBV2 and TRBJ2-7; 7 bases are shared with TRBD1. V shed 9 bases and J 3 bases; nucleotides not matched to a gene: 5. CDR1 is SNHLY, CDR2 FYNNEI, per germline. The CDR3 covers 12 residues.

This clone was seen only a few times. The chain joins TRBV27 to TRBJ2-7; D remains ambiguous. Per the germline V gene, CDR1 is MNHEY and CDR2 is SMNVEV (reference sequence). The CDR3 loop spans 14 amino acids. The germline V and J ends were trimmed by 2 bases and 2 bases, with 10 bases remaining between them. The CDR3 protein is CASSLNSRTYEQYF. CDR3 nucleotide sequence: TGTGCCAGCAGTTTAAACTCCAGGACCTACGAGCAGTACTTC.

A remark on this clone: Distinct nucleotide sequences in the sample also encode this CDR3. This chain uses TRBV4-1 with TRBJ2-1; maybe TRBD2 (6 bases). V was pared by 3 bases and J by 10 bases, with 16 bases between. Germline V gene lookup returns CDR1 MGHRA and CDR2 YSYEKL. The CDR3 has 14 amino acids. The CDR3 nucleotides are TGCGCCAGCAGCCACCGAACTAGGGAGGACGAGCAGTTCTTC. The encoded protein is CASSHRTREDEQFF.

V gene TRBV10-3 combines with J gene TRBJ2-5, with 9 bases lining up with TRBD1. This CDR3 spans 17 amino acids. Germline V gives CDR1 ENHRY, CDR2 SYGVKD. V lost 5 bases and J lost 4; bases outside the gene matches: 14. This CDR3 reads CAISSQSGTGPGETQYF. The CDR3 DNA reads TGTGCCATCAGTTCCCAGTCCGGGACAGGGCCCGGAGAGACCCAGTACTTC.

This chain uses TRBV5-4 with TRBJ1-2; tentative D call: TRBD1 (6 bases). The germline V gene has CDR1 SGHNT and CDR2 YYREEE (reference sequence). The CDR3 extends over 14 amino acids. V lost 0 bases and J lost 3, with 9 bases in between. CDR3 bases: TGTGCCAGCAGCTTGGCGGGACAAGACTATGGCTACACCTTC. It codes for CASSLAGQDYGYTF.

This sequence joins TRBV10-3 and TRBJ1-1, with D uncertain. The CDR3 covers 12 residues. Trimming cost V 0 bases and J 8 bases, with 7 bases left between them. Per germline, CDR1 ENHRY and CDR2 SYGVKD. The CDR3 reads CAISESSGEAFF. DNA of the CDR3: TGTGCCATCAGTGAGTCGAGTGGGGAAGCTTTCTTT.

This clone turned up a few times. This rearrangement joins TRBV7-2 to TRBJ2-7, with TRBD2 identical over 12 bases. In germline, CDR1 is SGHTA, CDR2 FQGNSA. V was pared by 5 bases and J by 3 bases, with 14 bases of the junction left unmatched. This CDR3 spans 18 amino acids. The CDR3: CASSPKTRLAGDGYEQYF. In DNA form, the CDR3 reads TGTGCCAGCAGCCCAAAAACACGACTAGCGGGAGACGGCTACGAGCAGTACTTC.

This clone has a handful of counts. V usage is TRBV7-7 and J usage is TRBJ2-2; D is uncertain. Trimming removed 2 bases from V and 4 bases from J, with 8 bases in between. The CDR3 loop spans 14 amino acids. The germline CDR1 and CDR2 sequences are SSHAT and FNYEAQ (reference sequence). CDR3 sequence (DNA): TGTGCCAGCAGCTTATCTTCCGCCACCGGGGAGCTGTTTTTT. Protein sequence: CASSLSSATGELFF. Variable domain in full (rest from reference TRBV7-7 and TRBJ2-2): GAGVSQSPRYKVTKRGQDVTLRCDPISSHATLYWYQQALGQGPEFLTYFNYEAQPDKSGLPSDRFSAERPEGSISTLTIQRTEQRDSAMYRCASSLSSATGELFFGEGSRLTVL.

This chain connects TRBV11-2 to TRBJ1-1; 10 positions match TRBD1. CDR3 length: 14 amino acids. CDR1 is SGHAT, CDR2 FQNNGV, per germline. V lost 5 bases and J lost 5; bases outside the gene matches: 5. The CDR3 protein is CASSPTGGGTEAFF. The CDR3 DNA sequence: TGTGCCAGCAGCCCGACAGGGGGCGGGACTGAAGCTTTCTTT.

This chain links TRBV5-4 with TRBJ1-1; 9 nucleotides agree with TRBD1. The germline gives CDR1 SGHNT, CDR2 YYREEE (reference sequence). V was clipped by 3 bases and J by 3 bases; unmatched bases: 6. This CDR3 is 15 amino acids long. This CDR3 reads CASSYRTGADTEAFF. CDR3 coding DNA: TGTGCCAGCAGCTACCGGACAGGGGCGGACACTGAAGCTTTCTTT.

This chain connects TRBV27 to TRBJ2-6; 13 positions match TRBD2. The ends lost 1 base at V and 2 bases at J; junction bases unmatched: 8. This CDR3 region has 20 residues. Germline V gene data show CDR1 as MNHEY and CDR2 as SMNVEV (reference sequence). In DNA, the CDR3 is TGTGCCAGCAGTTTATGGCGGGGACTAGCGGGATCCCCTGGGGCCAACGTCCTGACTTTC. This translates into CASSLWRGLAGSPGANVLTF.

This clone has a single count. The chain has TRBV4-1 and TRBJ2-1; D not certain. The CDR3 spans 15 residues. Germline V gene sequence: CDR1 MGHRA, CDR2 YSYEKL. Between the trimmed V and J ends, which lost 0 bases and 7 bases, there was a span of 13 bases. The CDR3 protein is CASSQEYSNGNEQFF. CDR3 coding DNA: TGCGCCAGCAGCCAAGAGTACTCAAACGGTAATGAGCAGTTCTTC.

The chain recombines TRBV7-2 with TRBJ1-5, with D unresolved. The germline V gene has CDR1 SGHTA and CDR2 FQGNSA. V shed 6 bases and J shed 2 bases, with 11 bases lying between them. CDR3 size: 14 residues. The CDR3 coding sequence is TGTGCCAGCAGTCTCCGGCAGGGCAATCAGCCCCAGCATTTT. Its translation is CASSLRQGNQPQHF.

The DNA for the CDR3 is TGCGCCAGCAGCCAAGATTATTGGACGCGGGGCGAGCAGTACTTC. Residues: CASSQDYWTRGEQYF. The rearrangement links TRBV4-3 to TRBJ2-7; D is possibly TRBD2 (6 bases). Germline CDR1 LGHNA, CDR2 YSLEER. Trimming took 0 bases from V and 6 from J, leaving 15 bases between them. The CDR3 is 15 amino acids.

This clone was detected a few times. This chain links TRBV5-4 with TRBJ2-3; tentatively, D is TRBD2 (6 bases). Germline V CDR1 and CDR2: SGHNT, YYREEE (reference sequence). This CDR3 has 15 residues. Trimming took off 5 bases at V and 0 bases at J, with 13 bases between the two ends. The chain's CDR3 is CASRPDYTSTDTQYF. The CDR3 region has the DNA TGTGCCAGCAGACCGGACTATACTAGCACAGATACGCAGTATTTT.

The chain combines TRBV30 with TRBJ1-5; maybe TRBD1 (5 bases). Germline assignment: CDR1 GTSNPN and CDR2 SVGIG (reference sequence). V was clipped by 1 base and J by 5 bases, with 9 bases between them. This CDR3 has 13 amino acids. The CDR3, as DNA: TGTGCCTGGAGTGCGGGGACGGATCAGCCCCAGCATTTT. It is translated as CAWSAGTDQPQHF.

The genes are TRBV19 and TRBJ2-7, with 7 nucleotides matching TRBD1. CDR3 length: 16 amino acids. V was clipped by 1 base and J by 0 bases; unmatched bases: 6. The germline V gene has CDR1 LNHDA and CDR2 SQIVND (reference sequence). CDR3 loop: CASSIVYGTDSYEQYF. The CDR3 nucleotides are TGTGCCAGTAGTATAGTTTATGGGACAGACTCCTACGAGCAGTACTTC.

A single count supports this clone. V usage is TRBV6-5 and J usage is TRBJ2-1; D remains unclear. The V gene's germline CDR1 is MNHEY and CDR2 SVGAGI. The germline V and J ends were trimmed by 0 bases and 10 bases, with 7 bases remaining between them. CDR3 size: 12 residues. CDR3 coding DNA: TGTGCCAGCAGTTACTCGAGCACAGAGCAGTTCTTC. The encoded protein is CASSYSSTEQFF.

CDR3 sequence reads: CASSLKLAGVGNEQFF. CDR3 coding DNA: TGTGCCAGCAGCTTAAAACTAGCGGGGGTAGGAAATGAGCAGTTCTTC. This chain joins TRBV7-9 and TRBJ2-1; 11 bases map to TRBD2. The CDR3 covers 16 residues. Germline CDR1 SEHNR, CDR2 FQNEAQ (reference sequence). Trimming removed 2 bases from V and 7 bases from J; junction bases left unmatched: 7. Combining the CDR3 with reference TRBV7-9 and TRBJ2-1 gives the whole variable domain DTGVSQNPRHKITKRGQNVTFRCDPISEHNRLYWYRQTLGQGPEFLTYFQNEAQLEKSRLLSDRFSAERPKGSFSTLEIQRTEQGDSAMYLCASSLKLAGVGNEQFFGPGTRLTVL.

CDR3 nucleotides: TGTGCCATCAGTGATTCGACAGGCTGGAACACTGAAGCTTTCTTT. This gives the protein CAISDSTGWNTEAFF. This chain uses TRBV10-3 with TRBJ1-1; possible D gene TRBD1, 6 bases. V was cut by 3 bases and J by 1 base, with 12 bases left in between. Germline V gene data show CDR1 as ENHRY and CDR2 as SYGVKD. The CDR3 extends over 15 amino acids.

CDR3 nucleotides: TGTGCCACCAGCAGAGGGCAACCGGGACAGGGAAGGAATGAGCAGTTCTTC. Translation: CATSRGQPGQGRNEQFF. The chain recombines TRBV15 with TRBJ2-1; 9 bases are a match to TRBD1. This CDR3 has 17 amino acids. J lost 7 bases, V lost 1 base, and 11 bases had no gene match. Germline V gene data show CDR1 as LNHNV and CDR2 as YYDKDF (reference sequence).